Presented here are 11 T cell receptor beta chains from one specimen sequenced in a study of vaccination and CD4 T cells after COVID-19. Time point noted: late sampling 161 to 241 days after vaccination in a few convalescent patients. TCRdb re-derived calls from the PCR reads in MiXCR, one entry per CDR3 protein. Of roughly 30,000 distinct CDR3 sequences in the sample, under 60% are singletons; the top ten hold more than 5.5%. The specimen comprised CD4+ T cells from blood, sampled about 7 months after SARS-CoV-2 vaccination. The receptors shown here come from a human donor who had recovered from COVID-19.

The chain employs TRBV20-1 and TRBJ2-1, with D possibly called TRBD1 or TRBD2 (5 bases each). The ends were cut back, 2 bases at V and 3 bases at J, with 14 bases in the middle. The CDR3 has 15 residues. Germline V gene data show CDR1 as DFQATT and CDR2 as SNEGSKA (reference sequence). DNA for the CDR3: TGCAGTGCTAGATTCCCCGGGACCGACTACAATGAGCAGTTCTTC. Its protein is CSARFPGTDYNEQFF.

The CDR3 sequence is CASSLSGLAYEQYF. DNA for the CDR3: TGTGCCAGCAGTTTATCAGGGTTGGCCTACGAGCAGTACTTC. This chain connects TRBV27 to TRBJ2-7; D remains unclear. Trimming took off 0 bases at V and 2 bases at J, with 8 bases between the two ends. This CDR3 spans 14 amino acids. Per the germline V gene, CDR1 is MNHEY and CDR2 is SMNVEV (reference sequence).

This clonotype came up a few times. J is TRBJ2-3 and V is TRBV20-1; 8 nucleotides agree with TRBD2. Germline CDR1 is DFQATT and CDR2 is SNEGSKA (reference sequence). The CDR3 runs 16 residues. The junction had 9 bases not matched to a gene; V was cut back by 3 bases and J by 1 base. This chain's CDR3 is CSARSTREGGTDTQYF. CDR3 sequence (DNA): TGCAGTGCTAGGAGTACCCGGGAGGGGGGCACAGATACGCAGTATTTT.

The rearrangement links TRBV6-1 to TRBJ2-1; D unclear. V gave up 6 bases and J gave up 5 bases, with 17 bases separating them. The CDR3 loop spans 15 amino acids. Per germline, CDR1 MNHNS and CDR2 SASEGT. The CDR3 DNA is TGTGCCAGCAGAACGGACGGTTTGGCCCACAATGAGCAGTTCTTC. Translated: CASRTDGLAHNEQFF.

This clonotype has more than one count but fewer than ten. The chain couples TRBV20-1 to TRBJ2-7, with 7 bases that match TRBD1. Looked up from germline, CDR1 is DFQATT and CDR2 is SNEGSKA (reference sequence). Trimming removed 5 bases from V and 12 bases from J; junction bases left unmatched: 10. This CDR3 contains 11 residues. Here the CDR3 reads CSADTGTATYF. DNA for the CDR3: TGCAGTGCTGACACCGGGACAGCGACGTACTTC.

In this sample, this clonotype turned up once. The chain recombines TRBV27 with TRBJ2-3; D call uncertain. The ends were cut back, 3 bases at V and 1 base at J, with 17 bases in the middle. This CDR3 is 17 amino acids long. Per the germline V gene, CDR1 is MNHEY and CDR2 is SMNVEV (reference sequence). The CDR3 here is CASSFLTDGIGTDTQYF. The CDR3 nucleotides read TGTGCCAGCAGTTTCCTCACGGACGGCATCGGCACAGATACGCAGTATTTT.

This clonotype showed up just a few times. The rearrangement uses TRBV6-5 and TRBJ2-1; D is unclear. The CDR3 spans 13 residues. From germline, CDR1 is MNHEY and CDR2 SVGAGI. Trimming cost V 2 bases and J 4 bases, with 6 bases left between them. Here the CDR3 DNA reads TGTGCCAGCAGTTACCAGCGTTACAATGAGCAGTTCTTC. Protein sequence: CASSYQRYNEQFF.

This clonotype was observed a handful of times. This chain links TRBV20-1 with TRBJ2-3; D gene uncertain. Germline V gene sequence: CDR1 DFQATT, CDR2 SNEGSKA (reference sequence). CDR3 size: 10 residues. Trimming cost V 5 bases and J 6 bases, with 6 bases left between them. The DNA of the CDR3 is TGCAGTGCTCCGACTGATACGCAGTATTTT. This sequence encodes CSAPTDTQYF.

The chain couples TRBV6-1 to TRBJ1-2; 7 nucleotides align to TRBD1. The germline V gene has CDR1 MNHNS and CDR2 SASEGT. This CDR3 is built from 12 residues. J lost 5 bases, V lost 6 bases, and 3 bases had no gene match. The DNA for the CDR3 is TGTGCCAGCAGACGGACAGGTTATGGCTACACCTTC. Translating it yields CASRRTGYGYTF.

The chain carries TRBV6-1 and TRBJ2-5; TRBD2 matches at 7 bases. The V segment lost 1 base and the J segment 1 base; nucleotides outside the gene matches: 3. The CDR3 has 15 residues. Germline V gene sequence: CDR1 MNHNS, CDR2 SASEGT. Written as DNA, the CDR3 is TGTGCCAGCAGTGAAGAGGGAGGGATCCAAGAGACCCAGTACTTC. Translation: CASSEEGGIQETQYF.

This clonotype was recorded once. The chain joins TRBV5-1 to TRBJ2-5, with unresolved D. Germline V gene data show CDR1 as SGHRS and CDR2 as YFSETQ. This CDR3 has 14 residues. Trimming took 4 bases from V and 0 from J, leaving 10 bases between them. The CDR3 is CASSLDWDQETQYF. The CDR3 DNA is TGCGCCAGCAGCCTAGACTGGGACCAAGAGACCCAGTACTTC.